The source of this T cell receptor beta chain is a study of T cell responses to AZD1222 COVID-19 vaccine. Background on the study: Samples with a second dose at about 4 or about 12 weeks were pooled together. Broader study findings: Spike-specific TCR breadth and depth went up after people got two AZD1222 doses. Among the donors, most were white British and more were female, and clonal diversity was possibly underestimated.

As to this clone: Its matching antigen is unknown.

Some clones are missing from TCRdb's copy, which holds only in-frame ones; the method was immunoSEQ multiplex PCR. The data show approximately 70,000 clones, roughly 85% seen once. The sample in question was peripheral blood, obtained on day 0 of AZD1222 vaccination. This receptor was identified in an adult in good health.

The CDR3 loop reads CASSQNPGQSNEQFF. The DNA for the CDR3 is TGTGCCAGCTCACAAAATCCGGGACAGTCCAATGAGCAGTTCTTC. The J gene is TRBJ2-1, the V gene TRBV18; 7 bases map to TRBD1. The V gene's germline CDR1 is KGHSH and CDR2 LQKENI. V was clipped by 4 bases and J by 6 bases; unmatched bases: 9. This CDR3 is 15 amino acids long.